This T cell receptor (beta chain) was sequenced in a study of shared clonotypes between healthy human individuals (dated by TCRdb to between 2020 and 2021). For context, the study as a whole: A couple of women and three men aged 18 to 49 years were included in the cohort. For each donor, CD4 naive and CD4 memory were each run on three plates, CD8 naive on two plates, and CD8 memory on one plate. To estimate repertoire size and how much clonotype sharing occurs between individuals, the study deeply sequenced the blood TCR repertoires of five healthy adults. To increase sequencing depth and limit assay-specific biases, TCR repertoire library preparation and sequencing were carried out by different laboratories using diverse techniques. Leukapheresis yielded between about 0.85 and 10 billion PBMCs per donor. Results the study describes overall, beyond this receptor: Incomplete sequencing was indicated by rarefaction of sorted-subset datasets, despite the large sequencing depth. Based on pairwise subsampling, the degree of clonotype sharing among donors was expected to be affected by sequencing depth. Sharing across several donors was observed for about 5% of naive CD4, 3% to 4% of naive CD8, 2.3% of memory CD4, and over 0.3% of memory CD8 clonotypes. Compared with non-shared clonotypes, clonotypes shared by all four sorted-subset donors had higher generation probabilities. Only blood was sampled, and tissue TCR repertoires likely differ from those in blood. Because the study included only a small number of donors, the genetic and exposure-history diversity represented was limited. Larger estimated clonotype richness was generally found for naive subsets than for memory subsets.

In the case of this clone: Its target antigen remains unknown. No much larger clonotype is one base removed from it; base qualities were not supplied.

The donors were healthy, HIV-negative adults who had no recently reported acute infections or vaccinations. Every donor was a Caucasian adult living in Nashville, Tennessee, USA. Magnetic negative selection was used to enrich CD4+ T cells, after which naive cells were positively selected on CD45RA and the negative fraction became the memory subset. Blood was obtained by leukapheresis, after which PBMCs were separated by Ficoll-Histopaque density gradient centrifugation and cryopreserved in liquid nitrogen vapor phase. Analytical flow cytometry was used to check the purity and quantity of each magnetically sorted T cell population. Each sorted fraction had its genomic DNA isolated and then quantified by UV absorbance on a Nanodrop 2000c. Using the deep immunoSEQ assay, multiplex PCR amplified TCR CDR3 regions from genomic DNA. For each cell subset, the extracted genomic DNA was distributed evenly across all wells of several immunoSEQ 96-well plates, and each plate served as one replicate. For sorted subsets, each replicate PCR was loaded with approximately 190 ng genomic DNA, equivalent to 32,000 or so T cell genomes. The purified libraries were quantified using a Qubit 3.0 fluorometer, sized with a Bioanalyzer 2100, and then quantified again using the KAPA Library Quantification kit. Every immunoSEQ 96-well plate was sequenced on a dedicated single-read 150-cycle Illumina NextSeq 550 flow cell. In the source study's methods: Because the immunoSEQ output held only junctional sequences and lacked quality scores, the filtering could not match the filtering applied to full-length reads. To assign V/J genes and CDR3, sequences were annotated using PyIR, a Python wrapper for IgBLAST v1.9, with IMGT germline references. Reads were filtered out if the reads had weak V/J assignments (E-value above 1e-6), no CDR3, stop codons, out-of-frame junctions, or ambiguous translated residues. V3J clonotypes were defined by identical inferred V gene, J gene, and CDR3 amino acid sequence. The percentage overlap between two repertoires was calculated by dividing the number of shared unique clonotypes by the size of the smaller repertoire. Richness of each repertoire was evaluated using RTK rarefaction, the Chao1 estimator, and Recon v2.1 estimates of unobserved clonotypes. For all TCRbeta clonotypes obtained by the gDNA method from a few donors, generation probabilities were computed with OLGA. In its TCRdb copy, this immuneACCESS table keeps in-frame sequences only and misses some clones. Where compared with another copy, unresolved V genes explain less than half of these, and the others have no known cause. The D gene and trimming were derived from the DNA, and the V and J assignments and clone size from that table. This sample has roughly 2.6 million clones in its table, and over 85% of those were observed once. Jointly, the top ten make up around 0.14% of the sample.

CDR1 and CDR2 (MNHNS, SASEGT) derive from the germline V gene. The cysteine opens and the phenylalanine closes a CDR3 of 15 amino acids. The read is trimmed to its CDR3 DNA, 45 bases read in frame from base 1. V has 3 bases trimmed and J has 1 base trimmed; junction bases matching no gene number 2. Here the chain combines TRBV6-1 and TRBJ1-1; 10 central nucleotides agree with TRBD1. The sequenced sample was naive CD4+ T cells sorted from blood. The sample's cell subset or site label, decoded: CD45RA+ positively selected. This receptor was identified in a man between 18 and 35 years old in good health. The DNA sequence is given as TGTGCCAGCAGTGAGAGGACAGGGGGGAACACTGAAGCTTTCTTT. This translates into CASSERTGGNTEAFF.